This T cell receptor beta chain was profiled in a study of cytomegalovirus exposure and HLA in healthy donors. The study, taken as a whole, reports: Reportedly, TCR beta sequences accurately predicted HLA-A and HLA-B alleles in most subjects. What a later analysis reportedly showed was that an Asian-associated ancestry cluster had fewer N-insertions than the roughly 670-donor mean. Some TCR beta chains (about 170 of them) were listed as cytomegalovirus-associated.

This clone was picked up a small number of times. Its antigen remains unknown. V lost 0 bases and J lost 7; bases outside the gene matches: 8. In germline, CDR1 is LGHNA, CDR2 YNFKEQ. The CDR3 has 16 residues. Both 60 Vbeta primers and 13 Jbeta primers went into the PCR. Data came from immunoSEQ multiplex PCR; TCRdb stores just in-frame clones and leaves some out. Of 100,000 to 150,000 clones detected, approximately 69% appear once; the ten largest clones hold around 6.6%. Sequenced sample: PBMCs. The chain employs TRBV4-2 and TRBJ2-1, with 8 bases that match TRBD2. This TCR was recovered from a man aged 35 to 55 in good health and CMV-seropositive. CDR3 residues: CASSQDPSGGPNEQFF. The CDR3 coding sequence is TGTGCCAGCAGCCAAGATCCCAGCGGGGGCCCAAATGAGCAGTTCTTC.